A selection of T cell receptor beta chains follows, all from one sample in a study of identical twins. One entry per CDR3 protein results from TCRdb running MiXCR on the 5' RACE reads. The sample yields 300,000 to 350,000 distinct CDR3 sequences, more than 9% seen once. These data also formed part of another study, on yellow fever vaccine responses in identical twins.

Sequenced: CD8+ T cells sorted from blood. Source of these receptors: a young woman in good health. Each CDR3 is given with its conserved first and last residue. Fields, in order: CDR3 length, V gene, J gene, clone size, D gene, CDR3 DNA, CDR3 protein. D genes are given only for firm matches. Clone size appears in some rows only: once, few, many, or a class for an expanded clone.

11	TRBV12-3/TRBV12-4	TRBJ1-1	few	.	TGTGCCAGCAGTTCAGAGGGAGAAGCTTTCTTT	CASSSEGEAFF
16	TRBV11-2	TRBJ2-1	few	TRBD2	TGTGCCAGCAGCGCCCGAATTGGACTAGCGGACAATGAGCAGTTCTTC	CASSARIGLADNEQFF
12	TRBV6-1	TRBJ2-3	few	.	TGTGCCAGCAGGGAGGACACAGATACGCAGTATTTT	CASREDTDTQYF
17	TRBV4-2	TRBJ2-3	.	TRBD1	TGTGCCAGCAGCCAACCCAGCAGACAGGGCCCCACAGATACGCAGTATTTT	CASSQPSRQGPTDTQYF
15	TRBV27	TRBJ1-2	.	.	TGTGCCAGCAGTTTATCTTTCACGAGAGATTATGGCTACACCTTC	CASSLSFTRDYGYTF
16	TRBV5-6	TRBJ2-2	once	TRBD2	TGTGCCAGCAGCTCCAGCGGGGGGGCTAGGACCGGGGAGCTGTTTTTT	CASSSSGGARTGELFF
15	TRBV3-1	TRBJ1-2	.	.	TGTGCCAGCAGCCAAGAACAGGGAAGTCGGGATGGCTACACCTTC	CASSQEQGSRDGYTF
16	TRBV6-2/TRBV6-3	TRBJ2-1	.	TRBD2	TGTGCCAGCACCATTAGCGGGGAGAGCTCCTACAATGAGCAGTTCTTC	CASTISGESSYNEQFF
14	TRBV3-1	TRBJ2-3	few	TRBD2	TGTGCCAGCAGCCTCGGGGGGGTAACAGATACGCAGTATTTT	CASSLGGVTDTQYF
14	TRBV24-1	TRBJ2-1	.	.	TGTGCCACCAGTGATTTGACTAGTAGGAATGAGCAGTTCTTC	CATSDLTSRNEQFF
15	TRBV4-1	TRBJ1-2	many	TRBD1	TGCGCCAGCAGCCAAGAAACCAGGGGGCCCTATGGCTACACCTTC	CASSQETRGPYGYTF
15	TRBV5-6	TRBJ1-2	many	.	TGTGCCAGCAGCTTGTGGGGTAATCTCAACTATGGCTACACCTTC	CASSLWGNLNYGYTF
12	TRBV27	TRBJ2-5	.	.	TGTGCCAGCAGTCACCTCCAAGAGACCCAGTACTTC	CASSHLQETQYF
18	TRBV7-3	TRBJ2-2	few	TRBD1	TGTGCCAGCAGCTTGAGGACAGGGAGCCCCTTTCGGGGCGGGGAGCTGTTTTTT	CASSLRTGSPFRGGELFF